This T cell receptor (beta chain) was retrieved from a study of T cells in Graves' hyperthyroidism and ophthalmopathy. TCR beta CDR3 sequences were amplified from RNA transcripts. An initial round of RT-PCR targeting the TCR CDR3 relied on the HTBI primer set. One entry per CDR3 protein, called by TCRdb with MiXCR from the multiplex PCR reads. The table records a few hundred thousand distinct CDR3 sequences, roughly 19% of them present only once. V lost 3 bases, J lost 5 bases, and 13 bases lay in between. The CDR3 totals 14 residues. Study-level findings and limits: With a median lead of around 6.7 months before onset, the model predicted ophthalmopathy.

This clonotype was found a few times. Its antigen is not identified. For Graves' hyperthyroidism to be stable, ophthalmopathy could not progress within 18 months. The hyperthyroidism patients had all been newly diagnosed, and their disease duration was under 2 months. Their ages ranged from 18 to 65 years. Diagnoses were established using clinical symptoms, serum thyroxine and TRAb, thyroid ultrasound and orbital computed tomography. Input material: blood. The receptor's source is a woman between 18 and 30 years old with Graves' hyperthyroidism. V and J are TRBV12-3 or TRBV12-4 and TRBJ1-1, with D unresolved. This CDR3 is CASSFSPRGTEAFF. CDR3 coding DNA: TGTGCCAGCAGTTTTTCCCCCAGAGGGACTGAAGCTTTCTTT.